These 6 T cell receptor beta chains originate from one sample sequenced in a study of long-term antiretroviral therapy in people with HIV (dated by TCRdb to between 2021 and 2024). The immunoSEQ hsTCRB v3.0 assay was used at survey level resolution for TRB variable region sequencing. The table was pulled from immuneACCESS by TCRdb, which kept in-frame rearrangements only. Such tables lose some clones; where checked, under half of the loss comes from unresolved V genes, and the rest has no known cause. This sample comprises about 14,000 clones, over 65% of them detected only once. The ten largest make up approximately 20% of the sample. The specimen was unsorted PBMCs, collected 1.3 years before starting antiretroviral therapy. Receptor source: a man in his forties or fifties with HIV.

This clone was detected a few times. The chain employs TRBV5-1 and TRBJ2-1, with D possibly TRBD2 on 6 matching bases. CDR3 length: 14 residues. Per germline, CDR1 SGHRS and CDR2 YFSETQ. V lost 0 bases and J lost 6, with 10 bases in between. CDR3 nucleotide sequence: TGCGCCAGCAGCTTGGGAGGGGACTCCAATGAGCAGTTCTTC. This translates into CASSLGGDSNEQFF. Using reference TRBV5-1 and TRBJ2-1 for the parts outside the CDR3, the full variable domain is KAGVTQTPRYLIKTRGQQVTLSCSPISGHRSVSWYQQTPGQGLQFLFEYFSETQRNKGNFPGRFSGRQFSNSRSEMNVSTLELGDSALYLCASSLGGDSNEQFFGPGTRLTVL.

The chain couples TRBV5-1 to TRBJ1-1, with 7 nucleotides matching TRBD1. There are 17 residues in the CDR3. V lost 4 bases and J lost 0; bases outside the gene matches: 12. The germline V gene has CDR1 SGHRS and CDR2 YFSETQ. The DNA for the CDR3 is TGCGCCAGCAGCCCTCAGGGGGTCGGGGGGATGAACACTGAAGCTTTCTTT. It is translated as CASSPQGVGGMNTEAFF.

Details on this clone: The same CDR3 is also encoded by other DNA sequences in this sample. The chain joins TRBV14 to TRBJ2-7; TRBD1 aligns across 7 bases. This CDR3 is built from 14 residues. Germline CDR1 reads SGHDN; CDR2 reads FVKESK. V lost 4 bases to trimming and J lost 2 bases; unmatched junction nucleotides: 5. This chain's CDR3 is CASSPRQGPYEQYF. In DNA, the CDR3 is TGTGCCAGCAGCCCCCGACAGGGCCCCTACGAGCAGTACTTC.

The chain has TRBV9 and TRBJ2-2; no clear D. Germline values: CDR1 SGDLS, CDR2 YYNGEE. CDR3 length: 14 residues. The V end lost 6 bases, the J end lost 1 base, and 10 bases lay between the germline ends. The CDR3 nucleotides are TGTGCCAGCAAGGGCAGTGAGAACACCGGGGAGCTGTTTTTT. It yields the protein CASKGSENTGELFF.

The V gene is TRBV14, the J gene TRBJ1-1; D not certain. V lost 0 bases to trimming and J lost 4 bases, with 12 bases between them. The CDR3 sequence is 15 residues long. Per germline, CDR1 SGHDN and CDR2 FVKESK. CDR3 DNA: TGTGCCAGCAGCCAAGATGTAGCCAGGACCACTGAAGCTTTCTTT. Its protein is CASSQDVARTTEAFF.

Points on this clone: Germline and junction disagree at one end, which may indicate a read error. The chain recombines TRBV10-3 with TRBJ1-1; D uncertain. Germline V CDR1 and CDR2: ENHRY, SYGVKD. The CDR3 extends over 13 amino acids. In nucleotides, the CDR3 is TGTGCCGTCAGGCTCGGTGCGAACACTGAAGCTTTCTTT. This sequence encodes CAVRLGANTEAFF.